These T cell receptor beta chains were read from a single sample in a study of identical twins. TCRdb reanalysed the 5' RACE reads using MiXCR and keeps one entry per CDR3 protein. The sample yields some 1,600,000 distinct CDR3 sequences, around 29% seen once. Material: cord blood. Source of these receptors: a newborn girl in good health. Both conserved end residues are part of each CDR3. Fields, in order: clone size, V gene, D gene, J gene, CDR3 protein, CDR3 DNA. A D gene is named only where the DNA matches it firmly. A clone size is listed for some rows: how often the clone was seen (once, few, many), or a class if it is expanded.

once	TRBV2	TRBD1	TRBJ2-7	CSSTPGGGNEQYF	TGTTCCAGCACCCCAGGGGGCGGGAACGAGCAGTACTTC
NA	TRBV13	TRBD2	TRBJ2-3	CASSSPTGTSGISTDTQYF	TGTGCCAGCAGCTCCCCCACCGGGACTAGCGGAATAAGCACAGATACGCAGTATTTT
many	TRBV20-1	NA	TRBJ2-3	CSARTLADTQYF	TGCAGTGCTCGGACGCTCGCAGATACGCAGTATTTT
NA	TRBV6-2/TRBV6-3	NA	TRBJ2-7	CASSQGPSYNEQYF	TGTGCCAGCAGCCAAGGCCCTTCCTACAATGAGCAGTACTTC
few	TRBV30	TRBD1	TRBJ1-2	CAGDRHNYGYTF	TGTGCAGGGGACAGACATAACTATGGCTACACCTTC
NA	TRBV2	NA	TRBJ1-1	CASSEEQGITEAFF	TGTGCCAGCAGTGAAGAGCAGGGAATCACTGAAGCTTTCTTT
NA	TRBV5-1	NA	TRBJ2-1	CASRHGEASSYNEQFF	TGCGCCAGCAGGCACGGGGAGGCTAGCTCCTACAATGAGCAGTTCTTC
NA	TRBV7-2	TRBD2	TRBJ2-4	CASSAGTSGVKEQYF	TGTGCCAGCAGCGCCGGGACTAGCGGGGTTAAGGAGCAGTACTTC
many	TRBV29-1	NA	TRBJ1-1	CSVGTVNTEAFF	TGCAGCGTCGGGACGGTGAACACTGAAGCTTTCTTT
NA	TRBV6-6	TRBD2	TRBJ2-4	CASSPQLAGTYNEQYF	TGTGCCAGCAGCCCCCAGCTAGCGGGTACTTACAATGAGCAGTACTTC
NA	TRBV3-1	TRBD2	TRBJ2-1	CASSQDWVAGVPNEQFF	TGTGCCAGCAGCCAAGATTGGGTAGCGGGAGTTCCCAATGAGCAGTTCTTC
NA	TRBV7-9	NA	TRBJ1-1	CASSESGYSGTEAFF	TGTGCCAGCAGCGAGTCAGGATACTCCGGCACTGAAGCTTTCTTT
NA	TRBV27	NA	TRBJ1-4	CASSWEKLFF	TGTGCCAGCAGTTGGGAAAAACTGTTTTTT
NA	TRBV12-3/TRBV12-4	NA	TRBJ2-2	CASSLSTGWAGELFF	TGTGCCAGCAGTCTCTCAACAGGGTGGGCCGGGGAGCTGTTTTTT
few	TRBV20-1	NA	TRBJ1-2	CSAFRLRQKHYGYTF	TGCAGTGCTTTCCGACTTCGACAGAAGCACTATGGCTACACCTTC
NA	TRBV30	NA	TRBJ1-2	CAWSVPGGYTF	TGTGCCTGGAGTGTACCGGGGGGCTACACCTTC
few	TRBV9	TRBD2	TRBJ2-3	CASSSRQGRLAGPEYF	TGTGCCAGCAGCTCCAGACAGGGAAGACTAGCGGGCCCGGAGTATTTT
many	TRBV24-1	NA	TRBJ2-1	CATSDGRYNEQFF	TGTGCCACCAGTGATGGAAGATACAATGAGCAGTTCTTC
NA	TRBV19	NA	TRBJ2-7	CASSIDLVYEQYF	TGTGCCAGTAGTATAGATTTGGTCTACGAGCAGTACTTC